The clone carrying this TCR beta chain was seen only a few times. TCRdb redid the calling of the RT-PCR reads with MiXCR, one entry per CDR3 protein. The data contain approximately 15,000 distinct CDR3 sequences, roughly 80% of them singletons. The entry originates in a study of yellow fever vaccine responses in identical twins. This CDR3 has 14 residues. The V end was cut by 5 bases, the J end by 2 bases, with 10 bases between. The germline CDR1 and CDR2 sequences are SGHAT and FQDESV (reference sequence). The receptor was isolated from a woman aged 18-29 years who received the yellow fever vaccine. Sequenced material: T cells from blood (PBMCs), unsorted or a sorted subset (not recorded which), taken before or after yellow fever vaccination (not recorded which). This rearrangement joins TRBV11-1 to TRBJ1-5, with D possibly matching TRBD1 (5 bases). CDR3 DNA: TGTGCCAGCAGCCCGGGGGACGGCAATCAGCCCCAGCATTTT. Translation gives CASSPGDGNQPQHF.